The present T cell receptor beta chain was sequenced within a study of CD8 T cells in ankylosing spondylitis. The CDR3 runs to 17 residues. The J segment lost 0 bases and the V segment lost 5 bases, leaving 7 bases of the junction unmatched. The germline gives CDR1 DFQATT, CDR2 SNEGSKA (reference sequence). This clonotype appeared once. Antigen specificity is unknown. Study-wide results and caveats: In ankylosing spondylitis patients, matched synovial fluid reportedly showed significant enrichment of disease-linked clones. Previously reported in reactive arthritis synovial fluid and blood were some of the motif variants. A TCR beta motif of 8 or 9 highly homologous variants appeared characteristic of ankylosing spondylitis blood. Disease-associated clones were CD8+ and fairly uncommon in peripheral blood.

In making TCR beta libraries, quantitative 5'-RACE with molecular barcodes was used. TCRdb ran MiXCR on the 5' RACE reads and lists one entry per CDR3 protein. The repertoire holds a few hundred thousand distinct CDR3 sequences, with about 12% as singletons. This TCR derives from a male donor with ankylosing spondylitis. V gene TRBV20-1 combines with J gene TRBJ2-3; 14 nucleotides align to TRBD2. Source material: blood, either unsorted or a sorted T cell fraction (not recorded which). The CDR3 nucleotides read TGCAGTGCTTTTGGACTAGCGGGAGGTTGGAGCACAGATACGCAGTATTTT. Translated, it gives CSAFGLAGGWSTDTQYF.